This TCR beta chain was sequenced during a study of quantifying T cell responses using KT2 cells. Study context: Reverse transcription used primers in the TCR alpha and beta constant regions.

This clonotype was found a few times. An oligo carrying a UMI was ligated to the cDNA 3' end. The first PCR ran 4 to 5 cycles with an equimolar RC1.1 and RC1.2 beta primer mix. TCRdb processed the UMI-ligation and nested PCR reads anew with MiXCR; each CDR3 protein has one entry. In the table there are about 33,000 distinct CDR3 sequences, over 9% of which are singletons. The germline gives CDR1 GTSNPN, CDR2 SVGIG (reference sequence). Trimming took off 5 bases at V and 2 bases at J, with 10 bases between the two ends. This CDR3 contains 13 residues. The TCR was taken from a human donor. V and J are TRBV30 and TRBJ1-3; no clear D gene. Sequencing used PBMCs spiked with cells of the T cell clone KT2. CDR3 nucleotides: TGTGCCTGGGCGTCGGGAGCTGGAAACACCATATATTTT. Its translation: CAWASGAGNTIYF.